Below, one T cell receptor beta chain is given with its context. Authors' methods: Estimation of nucleated cell counts relied on the amplification of reference gene primers. Produced via immunoSEQ multiplex PCR; TCRdb's table is partial and in-frame only. From that table come the V and J calls and clone size; the DNA was used to work out D and trimming. Of around 70,000 clones in the sample, approximately 80% were seen once. The CDR3 covers 14 residues. Germline V gene sequence: CDR1 LGHDT, CDR2 YNNKEL (reference sequence). V trimming: 0 bases; J trimming: 7 bases; junction bases outside the gene matches: 5. The source of the sample is a study of blood T cell repertoires in COVID-19. In the study overall: Sites in the United States, Italy and Spain provided acute and convalescent COVID-19 samples. Sources were T cells, B-cell-depleted T cells, or PBMCs; the material itself was cDNA or gDNA.

The chain carries TRBV3-1 (or the pseudogene TRBV3-2) and TRBJ1-2; 7 nucleotides match TRBD1. Specimen: peripheral blood. The clonotype was recovered from a woman in her 50s with acute or convalescent COVID-19. Here the CDR3 reads CASSQEYRGGGYTF. CDR3 bases: TGTGCCAGCAGCCAAGAATACAGGGGAGGTGGCTACACCTTC.